The present entry profiles one T cell receptor beta chain with its context. Its antigen is unidentified. This CDR3 is 16 amino acids long. Trimming at V came to 5 bases and at J to 4 bases, leaving 9 bases not matched to a gene. Per the germline V gene, CDR1 is MNHEY and CDR2 is SMNVEV (reference sequence). This sample is part of a study of spatial heterogeneity in lung cancer. Study findings and constraints: Tumor mutation counts were tracked by expanded intratumoral alpha and beta TCR counts.

Time point reported: sample taken at primary tumor resection. TCRdb re-analysed the 5' RACE reads in MiXCR, keeping a single row per CDR3 protein. The sample shows about 7,000 distinct CDR3 sequences, less than 15% of them seen only once. The TCR originated in a male donor with early-stage non-small cell lung cancer. This material consisted of lung tumor tissue, taken at surgery. The V call is TRBV27, the J call TRBJ1-5; 9 bases fit TRBD1. The CDR3 reads CASSPQGTGNNQPQHF. The CDR3 DNA reads as TGTGCCAGCAGTCCCCAAGGGACAGGGAATAATCAGCCCCAGCATTTT.